The 27 T cell receptor beta chains presented below share a single source sample, sequenced in a study of cytomegalovirus exposure and HLA in healthy donors. The study ran its PCR with 60 Vbeta and 13 Jbeta primers. Measured with immunoSEQ multiplex PCR; TCRdb has only the in-frame clones, and not every one. This sample carries about 200,000 clones, approximately 78% of them seen once, and the ten largest clones take 1.7%. The sequenced sample consisted of PBMCs. Receptors were obtained from a woman aged 18-29 years in good health and CMV-seronegative.

The chain carries TRBV4-1 and TRBJ1-5, with D hard to call. Germline CDR1 and CDR2: MGHRA and YSYEKL. The CDR3 length is 16 residues. The V gene lost 4 bases and the J gene lost 2 bases, with 15 bases spanning the gap. The CDR3 DNA reads as TGCGCCAGCAGCCGCCGGGAAGCGGGCGGCAATCAGCCCCAGCATTTT. Its protein is CASSRREAGGNQPQHF.

The chain couples TRBV28 to TRBJ2-7; D is possibly TRBD1 (6 bases). This CDR3 spans 16 amino acids. V was shortened by 2 bases and J by 4 bases, with 18 bases between the two germline ends. CDR1 is MDHEN, CDR2 SYDVKM, per germline. CDR3 sequence: CASSLAGRRGLYEQYF. Here the CDR3 DNA reads TGTGCCAGCAGTTTAGCTGGTCGAAGGGGGTTATACGAGCAGTACTTC.

DNA for the CDR3: TGTGCCAGTACCCCGCCCGACAGGGTCCTTTGGTACTTC. Translation gives CASTPPDRVLWYF. J is TRBJ2-7 and V is TRBV19, with TRBD1 matching over 7 bases. The CDR3 totals 13 residues. J was trimmed by 12 bases and V by 7 bases; bases with no gene match: 15. Germline values: CDR1 LNHDA, CDR2 SQIVND (reference sequence).

The chain joins TRBV13 to TRBJ2-1; 8 nucleotides line up with TRBD2. This CDR3 region has 15 residues. V lost 5 bases to trimming and J lost 4 bases; unmatched junction nucleotides: 7. Germline V gene lookup returns CDR1 PRHDT and CDR2 FYEKMQ (reference sequence). The CDR3 DNA follows: TGTGCCAGCAGCCCTCGGGGGGGAGCATACAATGAGCAGTTCTTC. This encodes CASSPRGGAYNEQFF.

This clone came up a few times. The chain recombines TRBV11-2 with TRBJ2-3, with a weak D call TRBD1 (6 bases). The CDR3 totals 15 residues. The V gene's germline CDR1 is SGHAT and CDR2 FQNNGV. V was shortened by 5 bases and J by 0 bases, with 12 bases between the two germline ends. CDR3 in amino acids: CASSLGTTSTDTQYF. CDR3 bases: TGTGCCAGCAGCCTCGGGACAACTAGCACAGATACGCAGTATTTT.

With respect to this clone: This same CDR3 is encoded by further DNA sequences in the sample. V is TRBV30 and J is TRBJ1-6; D is undetermined. Trimming cost V 3 bases and J 7 bases, with 10 bases left between them. Germline V gene lookup returns CDR1 GTSNPN and CDR2 SVGIG (reference sequence). The CDR3 spans 13 residues. The CDR3 DNA reads as TGTGCCTGGAGATTTACTACAAATTCACCCCTCCACTTT. The encoded protein is CAWRFTTNSPLHF.

The genes are TRBV11-2 and TRBJ2-7, with D tentatively TRBD1 (6 bases). This CDR3 has 15 amino acids. Trimming shortened V by 1 base and J by 5 bases, and 15 bases separated the two germline ends. Germline V gene sequence: CDR1 SGHAT, CDR2 FQNNGV. CDR3 DNA: TGTGCCAGCAGCTTAGCTGGACAGCGTTACGACGAGCAGTACTTC. Residues: CASSLAGQRYDEQYF.

The J gene is TRBJ1-5, the V gene TRBV28, with 9 bases aligning to TRBD1. CDR1 is MDHEN and CDR2 is SYDVKM in the germline V gene. After removal of 3 bases from V and 4 bases from J, the junction contained 7 bases not matched to a gene. The CDR3 extends over 16 amino acids. CDR3 DNA: TGTGCCAGCAGTTTCCCCGGACAGGGGAAGAATCAGCCCCAGCATTTT. It encodes CASSFPGQGKNQPQHF.

The chain links TRBV9 to TRBJ1-3; 7 bases align to TRBD1. Germline-derived CDR1 and CDR2 are SGDLS and YYNGEE. This CDR3 region has 17 residues. Germline trimming cut 0 bases from V and 0 bases from J; bases unmatched to any gene: 6. The CDR3 nucleotides are TGTGCCAGCAGCGTAGGGGTGACAGGGCGCTCTGGAAACACCATATATTTT. This gives the protein CASSVGVTGRSGNTIYF.

CDR3 nucleotides: TGTGCCAGCTCCCGACAGGGAGATGGCTACACCTTC. Its translation is CASSRQGDGYTF. The chain carries TRBV18 and TRBJ1-2, with 7 bases lining up with TRBD1. The CDR3 covers 12 residues. V was clipped by 6 bases and J by 6 bases; unmatched bases: 4. Germline loops: CDR1 KGHSH, CDR2 LQKENI.

J is TRBJ2-5 and V is TRBV28; TRBD2 matches at 12 bases. Gene TRBJ2-7 matches the end of the DNA better, so the J call may be wrong. The CDR3 has 16 residues. Germline assignment: CDR1 MDHEN and CDR2 SYDVKM. The CDR3 is CASSRLAGASSYEQYF. The CDR3 DNA reads TGTGCCAGCAGTCGACTAGCGGGAGCGAGCTCCTACGAGCAGTACTTC.

The rearrangement joins TRBV28 to TRBJ1-5, with 7 bases that match TRBD1. The trim removed 3 bases at V and 1 base at J, leaving 6 bases unmatched. Looked up from germline, CDR1 is MDHEN and CDR2 is SYDVKM. This CDR3 has 16 residues. DNA for the CDR3: TGTGCCAGCAGTTTGGCCACAGGGGTAAGCAATCAGCCCCAGCATTTT. It yields the protein CASSLATGVSNQPQHF.

This chain links TRBV5-1 with TRBJ2-7, with 10 nucleotides matching TRBD2. The CDR3 contains 17 residues. The V and J ends lost 5 bases and 0 bases, in that order; junction bases with no gene match: 11. Germline V CDR1 and CDR2: SGHRS, YFSETQ. The CDR3 protein is CASRDISTSGNSYEQYF. The DNA of the CDR3 is TGCGCCAGCAGGGATATAAGCACTAGCGGGAACTCCTACGAGCAGTACTTC.

The chain recombines TRBV11-2 with TRBJ2-1; D is perhaps TRBD2 (5 bases). CDR3 length: 16 residues. V was trimmed by 3 bases and J by 0 bases, leaving 12 bases between them. The germline gives CDR1 SGHAT, CDR2 FQNNGV. CDR3 DNA: TGTGCCAGCAGCTTTGGAGGCGGATACTCCTACAATGAGCAGTTCTTC. Its protein product is CASSFGGGYSYNEQFF.

V usage is TRBV5-6 and J usage is TRBJ1-1; perhaps TRBD1 as D (5 bases). V was cut by 0 bases and J by 1 base, with 13 bases left in between. Germline V lookup: CDR1 SGHDT, CDR2 YYEEEE. The CDR3 loop spans 16 amino acids. CDR3: CASSLGGVGQNTEAFF. The CDR3 DNA is TGTGCCAGCAGCTTGGGCGGCGTAGGACAGAACACTGAAGCTTTCTTT.

The chain joins TRBV27 to TRBJ2-7; 10 bases are a match to TRBD2. The germline V gene has CDR1 MNHEY and CDR2 SMNVEV (reference sequence). This CDR3 contains 16 residues. With V trimmed by 8 bases and J by 3 bases, 13 bases remained unmatched. The CDR3 sequence is CASRRAGGPLGYEQYF. In DNA, the CDR3 is TGTGCCAGCCGTAGAGCGGGAGGGCCTTTGGGCTACGAGCAGTACTTC.

J is TRBJ1-2 and V is TRBV19; maybe TRBD1 (5 bases). The CDR3 totals 14 residues. Germline loops: CDR1 LNHDA, CDR2 SQIVND (reference sequence). Trimming took 0 bases from V and 4 from J, leaving 9 bases between them. CDR3 in amino acids: CASSIDSGLYGYTF. CDR3 bases: TGTGCCAGTAGTATAGACTCGGGACTCTATGGCTACACCTTC. Looking up the rest from reference TRBV19 and TRBJ1-2 gives the full variable domain: DGGITQSPKYLFRKEGQNVTLSCEQNLNHDAMYWYRQDPGQGLRLIYYSQIVNDFQKGDIAEGYSVSREKKESFPLTVTSAQKNPTAFYLCASSIDSGLYGYTFGSGTRLTVV.

The V call is TRBV1, the J call TRBJ2-7; the table gives TRBD2 as D, unverified against the DNA. TRBV1 is flagged as a pseudogene. This CDR3 has 15 residues. The CDR3 DNA is TGCACCAGCAGCCCTTTGACTAGCGAGAGCTACGAGCAGTACTTC. Protein sequence: CTSSPLTSESYEQYF.

This sequence joins TRBV11-2 and TRBJ1-2, with a possible D match to TRBD1 (5 bases). Germline assignment: CDR1 SGHAT and CDR2 FQNNGV. This CDR3 region has 15 residues. Between the trimmed V and J ends, which lost 3 bases and 6 bases, there was a span of 17 bases. CDR3 protein: CASSLLPGVNHGYTF. CDR3 nucleotides: TGTGCCAGCAGCTTGCTCCCGGGGGTAAACCATGGCTACACCTTC.

This clone has just one count. Its ends do not fully match the called genes, so a read error is possible. The genes are TRBV7-9 and TRBJ2-2, with TRBD1 matching over 7 bases. The CDR3 totals 15 residues. CDR1 is SEHNR and CDR2 is FQNEAQ in the germline V gene (reference sequence). The CDR3, as DNA: TGTTCCAGCAGGGAGACAGGGTTGGACACCGGGGAGCTGTTTTTT. Its translation: CSSRETGLDTGELFF.

V usage is TRBV6-5 and J usage is TRBJ2-5, with 7 bases matching TRBD1. Near its end, the DNA agrees better with TRBJ2-7, so the J call may be wrong. CDR1 is MNHEY, CDR2 SVGAGI, per germline. The CDR3 has 15 residues. The CDR3 region has the DNA TGTGCCAGCAGCCACCCCCAGGGGGACTCCTACGAGCAGTACTTC. Translation: CASSHPQGDSYEQYF.

Regarding this clone: A junction boundary mismatches the germline segment, possibly from a read error. The chain joins TRBV7-9 to TRBJ2-5; a weak D match, TRBD1 (6 bases). The CDR3 is 16 residues long. CDR1 and CDR2 (germline): SEHNR, FQNEAQ (reference sequence). In DNA, the CDR3 is TGTTCCAGCAGCTTAGGCCACAGGGAAGGGGGAGAGACCCAGTACTTC. This encodes CSSSLGHREGGETQYF.

This clone was observed a few times. J is TRBJ2-3 and V is TRBV6-5, with 7 bases matching TRBD2. The CDR3 covers 12 residues. The germline gives CDR1 MNHEY, CDR2 SVGAGI. V shed 6 bases and J 8 bases; nucleotides not matched to a gene: 5. The CDR3 DNA is TGTGCCAGCAGGAGTGGACTAGGTACGCAGTATTTT. This sequence encodes CASRSGLGTQYF.

In this sample, this clone turned up a few times. V gene TRBV6-5 combines with J gene TRBJ1-4; D not resolved. The CDR3 is 15 amino acids. V lost 5 bases, J lost 0 bases, and 10 bases lay in between. In germline, CDR1 is MNHEY, CDR2 SVGAGI. This chain's CDR3 is CASSRTEATNEKLFF. CDR3 coding DNA: TGTGCCAGCAGTCGGACTGAAGCAACTAATGAAAAACTGTTTTTT.

The V call is TRBV11-3, the J call TRBJ2-7; 9 bases align to TRBD1. Germline V gene data show CDR1 as SGHNT and CDR2 as YENEEA. With V trimmed by 5 bases and J by 4 bases, 6 bases remained unmatched. There are 14 residues in the CDR3. CDR3 region: CASSTRQGDYEQYV. As DNA, the CDR3 is TGTGCCAGCAGCACACGACAGGGGGATTACGAGCAGTACGTC.

This chain joins TRBV5-1 and TRBJ2-5; 12 nucleotides align to TRBD1. CDR3 length equals 16 residues. The germline V gene encodes CDR1 SGHRS and CDR2 YFSETQ. The V and J ends lost 5 bases and 4 bases, in that order; junction bases with no gene match: 9. As DNA, the CDR3 is TGCGCCAGCAGTTTCACGGGGACAGGGGGCGGAGAGACCCAGTACTTC. It is translated as CASSFTGTGGGETQYF.

The V and J genes are TRBV28 and TRBJ2-7, with 12 bases lining up with TRBD1. This CDR3 comprises 22 residues. V dropped 4 bases and J dropped 5; count of bases not matched to a gene: 27. Germline V gives CDR1 MDHEN, CDR2 SYDVKM. This CDR3 reads CASSYPFPLFSGTGGKGDEQYF. The DNA of the CDR3 is TGTGCCAGCAGTTACCCTTTCCCCCTCTTTTCCGGGACAGGGGGCAAAGGGGACGAGCAGTACTTC.